This entry lists 20 T cell receptor beta chains sequenced from one sample in a study of blood T cell repertoires in COVID-19. The protocol was immunoSEQ multiplex PCR, while the TCRdb copy is restricted to in-frame clones and leaves out a portion. The table includes 150,000 or so clones, 81% detected once. Sequenced input: PBMCs or T cells enriched from blood (not recorded which). The receptors come from a woman aged 40 to 50 with acute COVID-19.

The rearrangement joins TRBV11-2 to TRBJ2-7, with TRBD1 identical over 9 bases. After removal of 6 bases from V and 5 bases from J, the junction contained 11 bases not matched to a gene. This CDR3 has 15 amino acids. The germline V gene encodes CDR1 SGHAT and CDR2 FQNNGV. CDR3 in amino acids: CASSSTGTGTNEQYF. DNA of the CDR3: TGTGCCAGCAGTTCCACCGGGACAGGGACAAACGAGCAGTACTTC.

The rearrangement joins TRBV7-3 to TRBJ2-3; 11 bases align to TRBD2. From germline, CDR1 is SGHTA and CDR2 FQGTGA. V lost 6 bases, J lost 7 bases, and 9 bases stayed unmatched. The CDR3 is 15 residues long. The CDR3 nucleotides read TGTGCCAGCAGGGCACTAGCGGGAGAAGGGTATACGCAGTATTTT. The encoded protein is CASRALAGEGYTQYF.

The rearrangement links TRBV5-1 to TRBJ1-2; 9 bases line up with TRBD1. The CDR3 extends over 14 amino acids. Germline V lookup: CDR1 SGHRS, CDR2 YFSETQ. V trimming: 1 base; J trimming: 7 bases; junction bases outside the gene matches: 5. CDR3 coding DNA: TGCGCCAGCAGCTTGATACAGGGGGCTTTTGGCTACACCTTC. Protein: CASSLIQGAFGYTF.

The CDR3 protein is CASSLAQPNTGELFF. The CDR3 DNA reads as TGCGCCAGCAGCTTGGCACAGCCGAACACCGGGGAGCTGTTTTTT. The chain combines TRBV5-1 with TRBJ2-2, with D unresolved. With 0 bases removed from V and 0 bases from J, the gap between germline ends came to 6 bases. This CDR3 has 15 amino acids. Germline CDR1 and CDR2: SGHRS and YFSETQ. The variable domain in full, completed from reference TRBV5-1 and TRBJ2-2, reads KAGVTQTPRYLIKTRGQQVTLSCSPISGHRSVSWYQQTPGQGLQFLFEYFSETQRNKGNFPGRFSGRQFSNSRSEMNVSTLELGDSALYLCASSLAQPNTGELFFGEGSRLTVL.

The chain couples TRBV28 to TRBJ2-1; 8 nucleotides match TRBD2. This CDR3 is 15 amino acids long. Looked up from germline, CDR1 is MDHEN and CDR2 is SYDVKM. After removal of 5 bases from V and 8 bases from J, the junction contained 11 bases not matched to a gene. The CDR3 spells CASSVAGIGDDEQFF. In DNA form, the CDR3 reads TGTGCCAGCAGTGTAGCGGGGATCGGGGACGATGAGCAGTTCTTC. Together with reference TRBV28 and TRBJ2-1, the CDR3 gives the full variable domain: DVKVTQSSRYLVKRTGEKVFLECVQDMDHENMFWYRQDPGLGLRLIYFSYDVKMKEKGDIPEGYSVSREKKERFSLILESASTNQTSMYLCASSVAGIGDDEQFFGPGTRLTVL.

The chain carries TRBV20-1 and TRBJ2-2; 8 bases agree with TRBD2. V gave up 3 bases and J gave up 7 bases; unmatched junction bases: 7. This CDR3 spans 14 amino acids. The germline CDR1 and CDR2 sequences are DFQATT and SNEGSKA (reference sequence). CDR3 in DNA: TGCAGTGCTAGTCCGGGACTAGGAGACGGGGAGCTGTTTTTT. Translation: CSASPGLGDGELFF.

The rearrangement uses TRBV2 and TRBJ2-2, with TRBD1 identical over 11 bases. V was pared by 5 bases and J by 2 bases, with 4 bases of the junction left unmatched. The germline gives CDR1 SNHLY, CDR2 FYNNEI. The CDR3 loop spans 16 amino acids. CDR3 region: CASSQDRGLNTGELFF. The CDR3 DNA reads as TGTGCCAGCAGTCAGGACAGGGGGCTCAACACCGGGGAGCTGTTTTTT.

The V and J genes are TRBV28 and TRBJ1-5; tentatively, D is TRBD1 (5 bases). The V end was cut by 5 bases, the J end by 16 bases, with 21 bases between. The CDR3 contains 13 residues. Germline-derived CDR1 and CDR2 are MDHEN and SYDVKM. The CDR3 nucleotides are TGTGCCAGCAGTGAAGTCAGGGAGGGGTTCGGACATTTT. Protein product: CASSEVREGFGHF.

The genes are TRBV4-1 and TRBJ2-7; tentatively, D is TRBD2 (6 bases). The CDR3 sequence is 16 residues long. The V end was cut by 1 base, the J end by 2 bases, with 15 bases between. The V gene's germline CDR1 is MGHRA and CDR2 YSYEKL. The CDR3 sequence: CASSQGPGRGTYEQYF. The CDR3 nucleotides read TGCGCCAGCAGCCAAGGACCGGGGCGGGGTACCTACGAGCAGTACTTC.

The rearrangement links TRBV5-1 to TRBJ2-3; D may be TRBD2 (5 bases). CDR1 is SGHRS, CDR2 YFSETQ, per germline. The V and J ends lost 5 bases and 1 base respectively, with 20 bases between them. This CDR3 contains 17 residues. CDR3 protein: CASRDFPGPTRTDTQYF. The CDR3, as DNA: TGCGCCAGCAGGGACTTTCCCGGCCCGACCCGCACAGATACGCAGTATTTT.

V is TRBV6-4 and J is TRBJ2-5; TRBD2 might be the D (5 bases). V was clipped by 2 bases and J by 1 base, with 11 bases between them. From germline, CDR1 is MRHNA and CDR2 SNTAGT. The CDR3 spans 15 residues. The CDR3 DNA follows: TGTGCCAGCAGTGACGGCGATAGCGCCCAAGAGACCCAGTACTTC. This sequence encodes CASSDGDSAQETQYF.

V and J are TRBV18 and TRBJ2-7; TRBD1 aligns across 7 bases. There are 15 residues in the CDR3. Trimming took 2 bases from V and 4 from J; bases not matched to a gene: 8. In germline, CDR1 is KGHSH, CDR2 LQKENI. The CDR3 spells CASSPAAGGAYEQYF. In nucleotides, the CDR3 is TGTGCCAGCTCACCAGCGGCAGGGGGTGCTTACGAGCAGTACTTC. Using reference TRBV18 and TRBJ2-7 for the parts outside the CDR3, the full variable domain is NAGVMQNPRHLVRRRGQEARLRCSPMKGHSHVYWYRQLPEEGLKFMVYLQKENIIDESGMPKERFSAEFPKEGPSILRIQQVVRGDSAAYFCASSPAAGGAYEQYFGPGTRLTVT.

This clone showed up just a few times. The chain joins TRBV3-1 (or the pseudogene TRBV3-2) to TRBJ1-2; D is possibly TRBD1 (5 bases). Germline V lookup: CDR1 LGHDT, CDR2 YNNKEL (reference sequence). Trimming cost V 0 bases and J 0 bases, with 11 bases left between them. CDR3 length equals 16 residues. The CDR3 DNA reads TGTGCCAGCAGCCAAGAAAGGGGTTATTCTAACTATGGCTACACCTTC. This gives the protein CASSQERGYSNYGYTF.

CDR3 sequence (DNA): TGTGCCAGCAGTGAAGGGGCGGGTGAGCAGTACTTC. This translates into CASSEGAGEQYF. This rearrangement joins TRBV2 to TRBJ2-7, with a possible D match to TRBD2 (5 bases). Trimming stripped 1 base from V and 7 bases from J, with 8 bases between. The CDR3 is 12 residues long. CDR1 and CDR2 from the germline V gene are SNHLY and FYNNEI.

V and J are TRBV7-2 and TRBJ2-1; 13 nucleotides agree with TRBD2. CDR3 size: 19 residues. Trimming removed 4 bases from V and 3 bases from J; junction bases left unmatched: 12. Germline V gives CDR1 SGHTA, CDR2 FQGNSA. DNA of the CDR3: TGTGCCAGCAGCTCGACTAGCGGGAGGTCCTCCTTGCTCTACAATGAGCAGTTCTTC. This gives the protein CASSSTSGRSSLLYNEQFF. The full variable domain, completed using reference TRBV7-2 and TRBJ2-1, is GAGVSQSPSNKVTEKGKDVELRCDPISGHTALYWYRQSLGQGLEFLIYFQGNSAPDKSGLPSDRFSAERTGGSVSTLTIQRTQQEDSAVYLCASSSTSGRSSLLYNEQFFGPGTRLTVL.

This clone was observed a handful of times. V usage is TRBV9 and J usage is TRBJ2-2; D not certain. V was shortened by 1 base and J by 1 base, with 5 bases between the two germline ends. Germline V gives CDR1 SGDLS, CDR2 YYNGEE. The CDR3 is made up of 14 amino acids. The chain's CDR3 is CASSVTLNTGELFF. The CDR3 coding sequence is TGTGCCAGCAGCGTAACTTTGAACACCGGGGAGCTGTTTTTT.

A few counts support this clone. J is TRBJ2-1 and V is TRBV29-1, with TRBD2 matching over 9 bases. Germline CDR1 is SQVTM and CDR2 is ANQGSEA. V lost 4 bases, J lost 3 bases, and 7 bases stayed unmatched. This CDR3 spans 15 amino acids. CDR3 amino acids: CSVAKSSGDYNEQFF. The CDR3 DNA reads as TGCAGCGTTGCAAAGTCTAGCGGGGACTACAATGAGCAGTTCTTC.

The V gene is TRBV12-2, the J gene TRBJ2-1; the table's D call, TRBD2, was not checked against the DNA. TRBV12-2 is flagged as a pseudogene. This CDR3 contains 16 residues. CDR3 in amino acids: CASRLAPGTSGNEQFF. CDR3 nucleotide sequence: TGTGCAAGTCGCTTAGCGCCCGGGACTAGCGGCAATGAGCAGTTCTTC.

The genes are TRBV15 and TRBJ1-1, with D maybe TRBD1 (6 bases). Germline V gene data show CDR1 as LNHNV and CDR2 as YYDKDF (reference sequence). The CDR3 is 16 residues long. The V gene lost 0 bases and the J gene lost 1 base, with 12 bases spanning the gap. The CDR3 nucleotides are TGTGCCACCAGCAGAGATGGGGGCAGTGGGAACACTGAAGCTTTCTTT. It translates to CATSRDGGSGNTEAFF.

The chain couples TRBV5-4 to TRBJ2-2; TRBD2 matches 7 bases. The junction had 2 bases not matched to a gene; V was cut back by 0 bases and J by 0 bases. The CDR3 length is 16 residues. Germline-derived CDR1 and CDR2 are SGHNT and YYREEE (reference sequence). The chain's CDR3 is CASSLALAANTGELFF. The CDR3 coding sequence is TGTGCCAGCAGCTTGGCTCTAGCGGCGAACACCGGGGAGCTGTTTTTT.